The 31 T cell receptor beta chains reported below all come from one sample, sequenced in a study of PD-L1 blockade in urothelial cancer. Repertoires were generated with immunoSEQ multiplex PCR, while TCRdb's copy carries only in-frame clones and drops some. Of about 120,000 clones listed, more than 70% are singletons. Time point meaning: peripheral blood 6 weeks after treatment start. The sequencing here drew on PBMCs, taken around atezolizumab (anti-PD-L1) treatment. All receptors come from a man aged 50-60 years with urothelial cancer.

This clone was detected only once. The rearrangement links TRBV6-1 to TRBJ1-5; 10 nucleotides match TRBD1. Germline V CDR1 and CDR2: MNHNS, SASEGT. After removal of 6 bases from V and 5 bases from J, the junction contained 7 bases not matched to a gene. This CDR3 region has 15 residues. CDR3 sequence: CASRPGQGFDQPQHF. For the CDR3, the DNA is TGTGCCAGCAGGCCGGGACAGGGGTTCGATCAGCCCCAGCATTTT.

The chain couples TRBV11-2 to TRBJ2-1, with 15 bases that match TRBD2. This CDR3 spans 16 amino acids. The germline V gene has CDR1 SGHAT and CDR2 FQNNGV. V was clipped by 3 bases and J by 9 bases; unmatched bases: 6. For the CDR3, the DNA is TGTGCCAGCAGCTTCCTAGGACTAGCGGGAGGGGGTGAGCAGTTCTTC. Protein: CASSFLGLAGGGEQFF.

At least ten counts were recorded for this clone. The chain uses TRBV4-1 and TRBJ2-1, with TRBD2 matching over 7 bases. Germline CDR1 is MGHRA and CDR2 is YSYEKL. With 4 bases clipped from V and 7 bases from J, the junction kept 10 bases outside the gene matches. The CDR3 is made up of 15 amino acids. The CDR3 sequence is CASSPSGGSGNEQFF. Written as DNA, the CDR3 is TGCGCCAGCAGCCCCTCTGGCGGGAGTGGGAATGAGCAGTTCTTC.

The chain is built from TRBV5-6 and TRBJ1-4; 10 bases map to TRBD1. Germline V lookup: CDR1 SGHDT, CDR2 YYEEEE. V shed 3 bases, J shed 8 bases, and the junction held 7 bases outside the gene matches. CDR3 size: 15 residues. The CDR3 protein is CASSYRDRGREKLFF. The CDR3 coding sequence is TGTGCCAGCAGCTACCGGGACAGGGGTCGCGAAAAACTGTTTTTT.

This clone was detected only once. The chain links TRBV29-1 to TRBJ1-1; the D gene is possibly TRBD1 (5 bases). The germline V gene encodes CDR1 SQVTM and CDR2 ANQGSEA. There are 12 residues in the CDR3. The V end lost 5 bases, the J end lost 2 bases, and 9 bases lay between the germline ends. The CDR3 spells CSVSQGNTEAFF. The CDR3 region has the DNA TGCAGCGTTAGTCAGGGTAACACTGAAGCTTTCTTT.

V gene TRBV6-6 combines with J gene TRBJ2-7, with 14 bases lining up with TRBD2. V was pared by 6 bases and J by 6 bases, with 10 bases of the junction left unmatched. CDR1 is MNHNY and CDR2 is SVGAGI in the germline V gene (reference sequence). CDR3 length equals 16 residues. The CDR3 loop reads CASSRLMTSGGGEQYF. In DNA form, the CDR3 reads TGTGCCAGCAGCCGCCTGATGACTAGCGGGGGGGGCGAGCAGTACTTC.

The V gene is TRBV30, the J gene TRBJ1-4, with 11 bases aligning to TRBD1. CDR1 and CDR2 from the germline V gene are GTSNPN and SVGIG (reference sequence). The ends lost 2 bases at V and 8 bases at J; junction bases unmatched: 4. The CDR3 runs 14 residues. The CDR3 is CAWSSGQGGEKLFF. CDR3 DNA: TGTGCCTGGAGTTCGGGACAGGGGGGGGAAAAACTGTTTTTT.

The V call is TRBV5-1, the J call TRBJ2-7, with D perhaps matching TRBD2 (6 bases). Trimming pared 2 bases from V and 2 bases from J, leaving 8 bases between. Germline V lookup: CDR1 SGHRS, CDR2 YFSETQ. The CDR3 spans 13 residues. The CDR3 here is CASSFGGAYEQYF. CDR3 nucleotides: TGCGCCAGCAGCTTCGGCGGGGCCTACGAGCAGTACTTC.

CDR3: CASSHPTGLRTEAFF. The CDR3 DNA reads as TGTGCCAGCAGCCACCCGACAGGGTTGAGAACTGAAGCTTTCTTT. This chain joins TRBV9 and TRBJ1-1, with TRBD1 identical over 7 bases. This CDR3 has 15 residues. CDR1 and CDR2 (germline): SGDLS, YYNGEE. Trimming took 4 bases from V and 5 from J; bases not matched to a gene: 11.

The V call is TRBV18, the J call TRBJ1-3; 8 nucleotides match TRBD1. CDR1 and CDR2 from the germline V gene are KGHSH and LQKENI. V lost 1 base and J lost 2; bases outside the gene matches: 10. CDR3 length: 18 amino acids. DNA for the CDR3: TGTGCCAGCTCACCACTCATCCGACAGGGGACAGCTGGAAACACCATATATTTT. Its protein is CASSPLIRQGTAGNTIYF. The whole variable domain, filled in from reference TRBV18 and TRBJ1-3, reads NAGVMQNPRHLVRRRGQEARLRCSPMKGHSHVYWYRQLPEEGLKFMVYLQKENIIDESGMPKERFSAEFPKEGPSILRIQQVVRGDSAAYFCASSPLIRQGTAGNTIYFGEGSWLTVV.

This chain links TRBV5-4 with TRBJ2-3; maybe TRBD1 (5 bases). V lost 4 bases to trimming and J lost 1 base, with 7 bases between them. This CDR3 comprises 13 residues. Germline V gives CDR1 SGHNT, CDR2 YYREEE (reference sequence). CDR3 sequence reads: CASSPQGTDTQYF. For the CDR3, the DNA is TGTGCCAGCAGCCCACAGGGCACAGATACGCAGTATTTT.

V usage is TRBV15 and J usage is TRBJ2-1; 10 bases match TRBD2. There are 17 residues in the CDR3. CDR1 and CDR2 (germline): LNHNV, YYDKDF (reference sequence). The V gene end was trimmed by 0 bases and the J gene end by 10 bases; junction bases not matched to a gene: 12. CDR3 DNA sequence: TGTGCCACCAGCAGAGATCTAAGGGCAGCGGGAGGGAACGAGCAGTTCTTC. This gives the protein CATSRDLRAAGGNEQFF. Using reference TRBV15 and TRBJ2-1 for the parts outside the CDR3, the full variable domain is DAMVIQNPRYQVTQFGKPVTLSCSQTLNHNVMYWYQQKSSQAPKLLFHYYDKDFNNEADTPDNFQSRRPNTSFCFLDIRSPGLGDTAMYLCATSRDLRAAGGNEQFFGPGTRLTVL.

The V gene is TRBV27, the J gene TRBJ2-5; 13 bases are shared with TRBD2. Per the germline V gene, CDR1 is MNHEY and CDR2 is SMNVEV (reference sequence). The CDR3 extends over 16 amino acids. V lost 4 bases and J lost 5; bases outside the gene matches: 7. CDR3 nucleotide sequence: TGTGCCAGCAGTTCAGGACTAGCGGGAGTTGGTGAGACCCAGTACTTC. Encoded protein: CASSSGLAGVGETQYF.

V is TRBV11-3 and J is TRBJ2-3; TRBD1 matches 7 bases. There are 14 residues in the CDR3. CDR1 SGHNT and CDR2 YENEEA come from the germline V gene. Trimming at V came to 5 bases and at J to 0 bases, leaving 2 bases not matched to a gene. The CDR3 protein is CASSRQGSTDTQYF. In DNA, the CDR3 is TGTGCCAGCAGCCGACAGGGTAGCACAGATACGCAGTATTTT.

The J gene is TRBJ2-1, the V gene TRBV5-5, with D possibly being TRBD2 (6 bases). CDR1 is SGHKS, CDR2 YYEKEE, per germline (reference sequence). This CDR3 is built from 15 residues. V lost 6 bases and J 6 bases, leaving 19 bases between the germline ends. CDR3 coding DNA: TGTGCCAGCAAAGGGACGGGGGAAAGGCTCAATGAGCAGTTCTTC. It yields the protein CASKGTGERLNEQFF.

The rearrangement uses TRBV4-1 and TRBJ1-5, with TRBD1 as a possible D gene (5 bases). Germline values: CDR1 MGHRA, CDR2 YSYEKL. The CDR3 covers 16 residues. V was shortened by 4 bases and J by 2 bases, with 15 bases between the two germline ends. As DNA, the CDR3 is TGCGCCAGCAGCCCCCAATGGACAATTGGCAATCAGCCCCAGCATTTT. As protein: CASSPQWTIGNQPQHF.

CDR3 nucleotide sequence: TGTGCCAGCAGCTTAAACCAGGGCCAGCCCCAGCATTTT. Protein sequence: CASSLNQGQPQHF. The rearrangement joins TRBV7-2 to TRBJ1-5; possible D gene TRBD1, 5 bases. Trimming removed 2 bases from V and 7 bases from J, with 9 bases in between. This CDR3 comprises 13 residues. In germline, CDR1 is SGHTA, CDR2 FQGNSA. The full variable domain, its missing parts supplied by reference TRBV7-2 and TRBJ1-5, is GAGVSQSPSNKVTEKGKDVELRCDPISGHTALYWYRQSLGQGLEFLIYFQGNSAPDKSGLPSDRFSAERTGGSVSTLTIQRTQQEDSAVYLCASSLNQGQPQHFGDGTRLSIL.

V is TRBV28 and J is TRBJ2-7; TRBD2 is a possible D gene (5 bases). The CDR3 sequence is 13 residues long. V was shortened by 6 bases and J by 3 bases, with 12 bases between the two germline ends. CDR1 and CDR2 (germline): MDHEN, SYDVKM. CDR3: CASREVRFYEQYF. CDR3 DNA: TGTGCCAGCAGGGAGGTCAGGTTCTACGAGCAGTACTTC.

The chain joins TRBV6-6 to TRBJ1-1; 9 bases agree with TRBD1. Germline loops: CDR1 MNHNY, CDR2 SVGAGI (reference sequence). Unmatched junction bases numbered 9, after V lost 2 bases and J lost 11 bases. The CDR3 is made up of 14 amino acids. In nucleotides, the CDR3 is TGTGCCAGCAGTTACCCCGGGACAGGGAAAGGGGCTTTCTTT. Protein sequence: CASSYPGTGKGAFF.

CDR3 sequence: CASSPSGQTEQFF. CDR3 coding DNA: TGTGCCAGCTCACCCTCAGGACAAACTGAGCAGTTCTTC. J is TRBJ2-1 and V is TRBV18, with D tentatively TRBD1 (5 bases). This CDR3 has 13 residues. Germline loops: CDR1 KGHSH, CDR2 LQKENI. V lost 3 bases to trimming and J lost 9 bases, with 12 bases between them. The full variable domain, in which reference TRBV18 and TRBJ2-1 provide the parts outside the CDR3, is NAGVMQNPRHLVRRRGQEARLRCSPMKGHSHVYWYRQLPEEGLKFMVYLQKENIIDESGMPKERFSAEFPKEGPSILRIQQVVRGDSAAYFCASSPSGQTEQFFGPGTRLTVL.

V and J are TRBV28 and TRBJ2-7; the D gene is possibly TRBD2 (6 bases). With 8 bases removed from V and 3 bases from J, the gap between germline ends came to 14 bases. CDR3 length equals 13 residues. Per germline, CDR1 MDHEN and CDR2 SYDVKM. The CDR3 sequence: CASWPEGGYEQYF. The CDR3 nucleotides read TGTGCCAGCTGGCCAGAGGGAGGCTACGAGCAGTACTTC.

Here the CDR3 reads CASSQDHLSWGRPYNEQFF. For the CDR3, the DNA is TGCGCCAGCAGCCAAGATCATCTTAGCTGGGGGCGTCCCTACAATGAGCAGTTCTTC. This chain links TRBV4-1 with TRBJ2-1; TRBD1 is a possible D gene (6 bases). The CDR3 runs 19 residues. V lost 0 bases, J lost 2 bases, and 20 bases lay in between. Germline V CDR1 and CDR2: MGHRA, YSYEKL.

The V and J genes are TRBV10-3 and TRBJ2-6; D is unresolved. The CDR3 spans 14 residues. From germline, CDR1 is ENHRY and CDR2 SYGVKD. The V gene lost 8 bases and the J gene lost 0 bases, with 8 bases spanning the gap. This chain's CDR3 is CAIAGNSGANVLTF. CDR3 DNA sequence: TGTGCCATCGCAGGTAACTCTGGGGCCAACGTCCTGACTTTC.

The chain joins TRBV27 to TRBJ1-1, with a possible D match to TRBD1 (5 bases). This CDR3 spans 17 amino acids. Per the germline V gene, CDR1 is MNHEY and CDR2 is SMNVEV (reference sequence). Trimming stripped 2 bases from V and 3 bases from J, with 19 bases between. CDR3 region: CASSLKGRGAADTEAFF. The CDR3 DNA follows: TGTGCCAGCAGTTTAAAAGGCCGTGGGGCGGCGGACACTGAAGCTTTCTTT.

This clone was recorded once. The chain recombines TRBV5-1 with TRBJ1-6; D gene unclear. The CDR3 has 15 amino acids. Germline lookup yields CDR1 SGHRS and CDR2 YFSETQ. V lost 0 bases, J lost 3 bases, and 7 bases lay in between. The CDR3 DNA is TGCGCCAGCAGCTTGGCCGGGGACTATAATTCACCCCTCCACTTT. Translation gives CASSLAGDYNSPLHF.

This clone was picked up one time. The genes are TRBV6-5 and TRBJ2-7, with 8 bases lining up with TRBD1. CDR1 is MNHEY and CDR2 is SVGAGI in the germline V gene. The junction had 3 bases not matched to a gene; V was cut back by 2 bases and J by 9 bases. The CDR3 sequence is 12 residues long. CDR3 region: CASSYDRGRQYF. CDR3 DNA: TGTGCCAGCAGTTACGACAGGGGAAGGCAGTACTTC.

The V and J genes are TRBV5-1 and TRBJ2-2, with D possibly being TRBD1 (5 bases). CDR1 SGHRS and CDR2 YFSETQ come from the germline V gene. The CDR3 totals 16 residues. V was cut by 4 bases and J by 1 base, with 14 bases left in between. DNA for the CDR3: TGCGCCAGCAGCGGCGGACATGGAATGAACACCGGGGAGCTGTTTTTT. Translation: CASSGGHGMNTGELFF.

The chain recombines TRBV19 with TRBJ1-5, with no clear D. The germline V gene encodes CDR1 LNHDA and CDR2 SQIVND (reference sequence). V was clipped by 1 base and J by 3 bases, with 7 bases between them. The CDR3 contains 14 residues. Here the CDR3 DNA reads TGTGCCAGTAGTATAGGCAGTTCCAATCAGCCCCAGCATTTT. Protein sequence: CASSIGSSNQPQHF.

The rearrangement links TRBV18 to TRBJ2-1; D may be TRBD2 (5 bases). The CDR3 totals 14 residues. V lost 6 bases to trimming and J lost 9 bases, with 18 bases between them. Germline V lookup: CDR1 KGHSH, CDR2 LQKENI. The CDR3, as DNA: TGTGCCAGCTCCGGCGGGCGATACGGGGTTGAGCAGTTCTTC. Its protein is CASSGGRYGVEQFF. Full variable domain (rest looked up from reference TRBV18 and TRBJ2-1): NAGVMQNPRHLVRRRGQEARLRCSPMKGHSHVYWYRQLPEEGLKFMVYLQKENIIDESGMPKERFSAEFPKEGPSILRIQQVVRGDSAAYFCASSGGRYGVEQFFGPGTRLTVL.

The CDR3 loop reads CASSEAGTDTQYF. The CDR3 DNA is TGTGCCAGTAGCGAAGCGGGCACAGATACGCAGTATTTT. J is TRBJ2-3 and V is TRBV19, with D possibly matching TRBD2 (5 bases). The CDR3 has 13 residues. V lost 6 bases and J 1 base, leaving 8 bases between the germline ends. Germline V gene lookup returns CDR1 LNHDA and CDR2 SQIVND (reference sequence).

This sequence joins TRBV18 and TRBJ1-3, with a possible D match to TRBD1 (6 bases). V was clipped by 4 bases and J by 0 bases, with 16 bases between them. From germline, CDR1 is KGHSH and CDR2 LQKENI. This CDR3 contains 17 residues. In DNA form, the CDR3 reads TGTGCCAGCTCACTCTGGCCCGTGGACAGCTCTGGAAACACCATATATTTT. Protein product: CASSLWPVDSSGNTIYF.